Listed below are T cell receptor beta chains from one sample, sequenced in a study of T cell changes during pregnancy in multiple sclerosis. Profiling relied on immunoSEQ multiplex PCR, and the TCRdb table lists in-frame clones only, not all of them. The table lists more than 45,000 clones, around 94% of them singletons. The specimen comprised CD4+ T cells from peripheral blood mononuclear cells, sampled in the first trimester of pregnancy. The receptors originated from a female donor with multiple sclerosis, enrolled in a pregnancy study. CDR3s leave out the opening cysteine and the closing phenylalanine or tryptophan. For some rows the clone size is stated as once, few or many, or as a class when expanded; others skip it.

v_call	clone_size	j_call	cdr3_aa
TRBV4-2	NA	TRBJ1-2	ASSPRWGVELYGYT
TRBV6-6	NA	TRBJ2-1	ASSWDRGTVNEQF
TRBV6-1	NA	TRBJ2-3	ASSETGGESTQY
TRBV5-1	NA	TRBJ2-7	ASSLQRSSYEQY
TRBV10-3	NA	TRBJ1-2	AITDRNYGYT
TRBV10-3	NA	TRBJ2-2	AISERTQGVVNTGELF
TRBV14	NA	TRBJ2-3	ASSLHRLQGSPFSDTQY
TRBV14	NA	TRBJ2-7	ASSPRQGPLYEQY
TRBV13	NA	TRBJ1-4	ASSSRRTGALLSEKLF
TRBV7-2	NA	TRBJ1-3	ASSKTKNTIY
TRBV5-1	NA	TRBJ2-5	ASSLVLAGGQETQY
TRBV14	NA	TRBJ2-7	ASSREIHEQY
TRBV5-4	NA	TRBJ2-5	ASRPRQGQETQY
TRBV29-1	NA	TRBJ2-3	SVEEGRDRGIRATQY
TRBV7-9	NA	TRBJ2-5	ASSFRQGARETQY
TRBV23-1	NA	TRBJ1-5	ASSNGSQLKKSDSNQPQH
TRBV18	NA	TRBJ1-1	ASSPRGRSTEAF
TRBV9	NA	TRBJ2-2	ASSVVGLNTGELF
TRBV19	NA	TRBJ1-1	ASSLGAGNTEAF
TRBV11-2	once	TRBJ1-1	ASSLVRRDTRNTEAF
TRBV2	NA	TRBJ1-5	ASKDFNQPQH
TRBV5-8	NA	TRBJ1-4	ASSSYQTGFEKLF
TRBV11-2	NA	TRBJ1-2	ASSLQVNYGYT
TRBV18	NA	TRBJ1-4	ASSPKQAQGGNEKLF
TRBV6-5	NA	TRBJ1-4	ASSYAGQGNEKLF
TRBV12-5	NA	TRBJ2-1	ASGLVRSVAYNEQF
TRBV30	NA	TRBJ1-3	AWLRDLMGNTIY
TRBV6-1	NA	TRBJ1-5	ASNVRGSSNQPQH
TRBV30	NA	TRBJ1-4	AWSFGTGEEKLF
TRBV5-1	NA	TRBJ2-3	ASSLSPGTSTDTQY
TRBV19	NA	TRBJ1-2	ASKDRNYGYT
TRBV9	NA	TRBJ2-1	ASNPGLAGVNEQF
TRBV27	NA	TRBJ1-2	ASSFQGQGYGYT
TRBV6-6	NA	TRBJ2-5	ASSSAGRTETQY
TRBV7-9	NA	TRBJ1-1	ASSLDRVMNTEAF
TRBV19	NA	TRBJ1-6	AISGGQGSPLH
TRBV19	NA	TRBJ2-3	ASSREPRTDTQY
TRBV10-3	NA	TRBJ2-1	AISDWNSGVGLEQF
TRBV7-2	NA	TRBJ2-3	ASQQRVSRADTQY
TRBV6-6	NA	TRBJ1-2	ASILGQGNYGYT
TRBV11-1	NA	TRBJ2-2	ASSPDLNTGELF
TRBV7-3	NA	TRBJ2-2	ASSGTGAVGELF
TRBV25-1	NA	TRBJ2-3	ASRGTGLSTDTQY
TRBV9	NA	TRBJ1-4	ASSAHRATNEKLF
TRBV11-2	NA	TRBJ2-4	ASSPGGTENIQY
TRBV7-9	once	TRBJ1-1	ASSLGGKVEAF
TRBV5-1	NA	TRBJ1-1	ASSTEGNTEAF
TRBV5-5	NA	TRBJ2-1	ASSQGLAVDNEQF
TRBV27	NA	TRBJ1-6	ASSSYRGDNSPLH
TRBV5-8	NA	TRBJ1-4	ATNPSTGNEKLF
TRBV7-8	NA	TRBJ2-2	ASSPDTGTNTGELF
TRBV5-1	NA	TRBJ1-1	ASSLTPTNTEAF
TRBV19	NA	TRBJ1-1	ASSTLQGRAF
TRBV14	NA	TRBJ2-5	ASTKGGKGAWETQY
TRBV7-8	NA	TRBJ2-2	ASSNRRAGTLKKELF
TRBV2	once	TRBJ2-7	ASRADSRSYEQY
TRBV5-1	NA	TRBJ2-7	ASSLAQGSSYEQY